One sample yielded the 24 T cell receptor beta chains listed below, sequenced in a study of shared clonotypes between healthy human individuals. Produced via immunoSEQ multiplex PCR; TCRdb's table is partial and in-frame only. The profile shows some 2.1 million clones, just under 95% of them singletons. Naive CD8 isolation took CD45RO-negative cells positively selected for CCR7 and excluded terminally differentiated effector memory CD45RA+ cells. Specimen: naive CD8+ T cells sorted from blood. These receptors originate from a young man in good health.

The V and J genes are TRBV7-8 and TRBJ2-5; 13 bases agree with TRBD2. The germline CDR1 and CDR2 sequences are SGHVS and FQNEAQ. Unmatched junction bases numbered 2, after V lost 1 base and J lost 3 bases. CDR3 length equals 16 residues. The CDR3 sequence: CASSLGGLAGEETQYF. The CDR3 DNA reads TGTGCCAGCAGCTTAGGCGGACTAGCGGGGGAAGAGACCCAGTACTTC. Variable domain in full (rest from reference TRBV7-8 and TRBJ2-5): GAGVSQSPRYKVAKRGQDVALRCDPISGHVSLFWYQQALGQGPEFLTYFQNEAQLDKSGLPSDRFFAERPEGSVSTLKIQRTQQEDSAVYLCASSLGGLAGEETQYFGPGTRLLVL.

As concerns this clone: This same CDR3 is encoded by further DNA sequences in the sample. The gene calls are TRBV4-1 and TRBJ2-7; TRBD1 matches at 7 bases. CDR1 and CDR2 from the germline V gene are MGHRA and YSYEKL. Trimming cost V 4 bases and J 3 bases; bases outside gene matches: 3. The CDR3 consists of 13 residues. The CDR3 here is CASSLGQFYEQYF. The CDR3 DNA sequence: TGCGCCAGCAGCCTGGGACAGTTCTACGAGCAGTACTTC.

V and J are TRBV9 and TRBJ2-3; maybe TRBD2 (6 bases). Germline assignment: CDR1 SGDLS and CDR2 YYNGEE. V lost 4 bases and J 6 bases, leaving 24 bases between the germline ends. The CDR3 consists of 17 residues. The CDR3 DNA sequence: TGTGCCAGCAGCCCGAGACGGGACTCGCCTACGCGCGATACGCAGTATTTT. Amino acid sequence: CASSPRRDSPTRDTQYF.

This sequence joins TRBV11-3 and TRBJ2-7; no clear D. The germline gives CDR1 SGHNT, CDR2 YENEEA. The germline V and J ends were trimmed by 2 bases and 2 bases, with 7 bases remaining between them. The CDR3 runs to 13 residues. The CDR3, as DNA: TGTGCCAGCAGCTTATACTACCCCTACGAGCAGTACTTC. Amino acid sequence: CASSLYYPYEQYF.

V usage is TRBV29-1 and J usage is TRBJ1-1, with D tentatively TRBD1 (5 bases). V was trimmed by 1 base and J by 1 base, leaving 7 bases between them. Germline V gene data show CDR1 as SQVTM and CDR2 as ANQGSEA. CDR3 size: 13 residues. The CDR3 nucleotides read TGCAGCGTTGAAGGGGGACGGAACACTGAAGCTTTCTTT. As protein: CSVEGGRNTEAFF.

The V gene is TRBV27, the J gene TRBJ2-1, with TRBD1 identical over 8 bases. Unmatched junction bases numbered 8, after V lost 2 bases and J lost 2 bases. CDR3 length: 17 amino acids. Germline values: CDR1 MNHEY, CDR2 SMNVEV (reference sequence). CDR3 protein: CASSLGTGTGPYNEQFF. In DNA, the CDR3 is TGTGCCAGCAGTTTAGGAACCGGGACAGGCCCCTACAATGAGCAGTTCTTC.

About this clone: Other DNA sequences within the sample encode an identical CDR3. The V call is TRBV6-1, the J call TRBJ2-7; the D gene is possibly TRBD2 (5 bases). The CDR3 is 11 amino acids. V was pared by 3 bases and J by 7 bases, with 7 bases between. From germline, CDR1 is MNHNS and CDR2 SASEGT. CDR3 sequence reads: CASSDRGEQYF. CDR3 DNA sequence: TGTGCCAGCAGTGACCGAGGGGAGCAGTACTTC.

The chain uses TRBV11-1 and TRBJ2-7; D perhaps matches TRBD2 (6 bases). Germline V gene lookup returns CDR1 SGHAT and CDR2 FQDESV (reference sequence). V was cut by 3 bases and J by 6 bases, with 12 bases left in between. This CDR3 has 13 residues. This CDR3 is CASSLGPGGEQYF. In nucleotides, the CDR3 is TGTGCCAGCAGCTTGGGGCCCGGGGGCGAGCAGTACTTC.

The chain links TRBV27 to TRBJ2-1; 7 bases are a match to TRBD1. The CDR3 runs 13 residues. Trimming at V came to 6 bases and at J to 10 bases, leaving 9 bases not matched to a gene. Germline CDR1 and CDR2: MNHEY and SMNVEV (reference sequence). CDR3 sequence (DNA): TGTGCCAGCAGCCCGCAGGGGGTAGGCGAGCAGTTCTTC. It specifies CASSPQGVGEQFF.

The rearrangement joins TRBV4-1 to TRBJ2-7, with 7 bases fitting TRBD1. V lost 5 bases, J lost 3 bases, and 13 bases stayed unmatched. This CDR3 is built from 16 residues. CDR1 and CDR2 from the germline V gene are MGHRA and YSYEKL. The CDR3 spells CASSFGVDRDGYEQYF. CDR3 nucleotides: TGCGCCAGCAGCTTTGGCGTTGACAGGGACGGCTACGAGCAGTACTTC.

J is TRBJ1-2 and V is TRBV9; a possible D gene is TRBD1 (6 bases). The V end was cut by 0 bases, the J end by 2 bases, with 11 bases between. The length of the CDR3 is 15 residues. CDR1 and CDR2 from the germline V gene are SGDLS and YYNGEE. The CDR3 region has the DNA TGTGCCAGCAGCGTAGCTGTGGGGGGCAACTATGGCTACACCTTC. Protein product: CASSVAVGGNYGYTF.

CDR3 in DNA: TGCGCCAGCAGCCCTGGAATGGGGAACACTGAAGCTTTCTTT. Amino acids: CASSPGMGNTEAFF. The V and J genes are TRBV4-1 and TRBJ1-1; D gene unclear. V gave up 4 bases and J gave up 1 base, with 10 bases separating them. Germline-derived CDR1 and CDR2 are MGHRA and YSYEKL. The CDR3 totals 14 residues.

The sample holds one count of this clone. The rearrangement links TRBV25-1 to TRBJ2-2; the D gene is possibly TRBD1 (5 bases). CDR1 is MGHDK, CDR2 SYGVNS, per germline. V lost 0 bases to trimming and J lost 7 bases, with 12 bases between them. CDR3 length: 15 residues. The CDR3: CASSEYRSGIGELFF. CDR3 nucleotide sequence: TGTGCCAGCAGTGAATACCGGTCAGGGATCGGGGAGCTGTTTTTT.

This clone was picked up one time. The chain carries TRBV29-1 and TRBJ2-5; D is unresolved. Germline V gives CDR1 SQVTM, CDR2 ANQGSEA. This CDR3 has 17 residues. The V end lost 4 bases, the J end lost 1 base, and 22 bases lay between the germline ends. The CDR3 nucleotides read TGCAGCGTTGCCGAGAACGGAGCTTTACCCTTCCAAGAGACCCAGTACTTC. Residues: CSVAENGALPFQETQYF.

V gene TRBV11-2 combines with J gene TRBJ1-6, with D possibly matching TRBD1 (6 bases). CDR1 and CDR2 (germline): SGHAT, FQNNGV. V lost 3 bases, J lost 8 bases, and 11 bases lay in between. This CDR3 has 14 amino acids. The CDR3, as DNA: TGTGCCAGCAGCTTGGGGGGGGCATATTCACCCCTCCACTTT. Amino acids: CASSLGGAYSPLHF.

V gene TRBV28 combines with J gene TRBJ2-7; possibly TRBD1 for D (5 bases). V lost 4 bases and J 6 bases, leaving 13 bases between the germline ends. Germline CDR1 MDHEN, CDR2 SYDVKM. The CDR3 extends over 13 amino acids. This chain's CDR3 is CASSWKQGSEQYF. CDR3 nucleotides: TGTGCCAGCAGTTGGAAGCAGGGATCCGAGCAGTACTTC.

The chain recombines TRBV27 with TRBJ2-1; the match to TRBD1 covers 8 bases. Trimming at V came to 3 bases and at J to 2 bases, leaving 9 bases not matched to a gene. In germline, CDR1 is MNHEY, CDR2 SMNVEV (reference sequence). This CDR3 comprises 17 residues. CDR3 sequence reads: CASSLLTGTGPYNEQFF. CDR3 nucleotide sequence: TGTGCCAGCAGTTTGCTCACCGGGACAGGACCCTACAATGAGCAGTTCTTC.

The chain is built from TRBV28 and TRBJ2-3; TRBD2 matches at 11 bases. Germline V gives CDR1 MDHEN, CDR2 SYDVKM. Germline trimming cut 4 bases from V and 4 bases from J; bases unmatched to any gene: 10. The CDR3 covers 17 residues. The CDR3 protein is CASSSLQTSGGADTQYF. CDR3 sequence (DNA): TGTGCCAGCAGTTCGCTCCAAACTAGCGGGGGAGCAGATACGCAGTATTTT.

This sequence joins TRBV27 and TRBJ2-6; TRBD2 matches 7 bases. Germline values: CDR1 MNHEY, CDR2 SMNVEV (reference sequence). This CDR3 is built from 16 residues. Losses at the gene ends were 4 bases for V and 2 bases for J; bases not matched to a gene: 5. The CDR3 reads CASSSMGGAGANVLTF. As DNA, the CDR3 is TGTGCCAGCAGTTCCATGGGGGGGGCTGGGGCCAACGTCCTGACTTTC.

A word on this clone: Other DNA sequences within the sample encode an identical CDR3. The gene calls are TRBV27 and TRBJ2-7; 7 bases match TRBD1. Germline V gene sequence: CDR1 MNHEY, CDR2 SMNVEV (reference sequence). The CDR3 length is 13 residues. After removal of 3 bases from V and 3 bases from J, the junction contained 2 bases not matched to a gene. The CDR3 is CASSLTGNYEQYF. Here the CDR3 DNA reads TGTGCCAGCAGTTTGACAGGGAACTACGAGCAGTACTTC.

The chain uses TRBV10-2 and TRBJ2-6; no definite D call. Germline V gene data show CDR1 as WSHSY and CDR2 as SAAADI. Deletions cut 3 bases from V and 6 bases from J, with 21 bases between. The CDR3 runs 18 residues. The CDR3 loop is CASSDLQVSLTPANVLTF. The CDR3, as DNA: TGCGCCAGCAGTGATCTCCAGGTTTCTCTAACCCCGGCCAACGTCCTGACTTTC.

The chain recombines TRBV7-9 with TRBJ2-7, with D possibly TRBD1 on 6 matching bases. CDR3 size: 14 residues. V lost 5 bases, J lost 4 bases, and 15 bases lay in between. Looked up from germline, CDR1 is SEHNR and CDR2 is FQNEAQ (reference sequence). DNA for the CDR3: TGTGCCAGCAGCACGATACAGGGAAGGTACGAGCAGTACTTC. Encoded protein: CASSTIQGRYEQYF.

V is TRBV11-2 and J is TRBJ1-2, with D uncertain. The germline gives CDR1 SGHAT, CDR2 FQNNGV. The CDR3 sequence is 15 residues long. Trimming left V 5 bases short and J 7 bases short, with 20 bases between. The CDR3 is CASSLNPVLRGGYTF. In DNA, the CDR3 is TGTGCCAGCAGCCTCAACCCGGTCCTCCGGGGTGGCTACACCTTC.

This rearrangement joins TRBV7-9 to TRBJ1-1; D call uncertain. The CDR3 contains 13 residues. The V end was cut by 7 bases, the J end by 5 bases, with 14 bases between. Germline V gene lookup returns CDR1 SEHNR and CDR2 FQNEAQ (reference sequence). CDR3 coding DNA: TGTGCCAGCATCGTGTCCCAAGGAACTGAAGCTTTCTTT. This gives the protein CASIVSQGTEAFF.